These 29 T cell receptor beta chains came from one sample sequenced in a study of Tregs in tolerant kidney transplant recipients. TCRdb's table, derived via immunoSEQ multiplex PCR, lists solely in-frame clones and lacks some. The sample records tens of thousands of clones, 95% to 96% being singletons. What these receptors recognize is not known. Material: Tregs from blood cultured with allogeneic cells. Receptors originate from a human donor in good health.

The gene calls are TRBV6-5 and TRBJ2-5, with 11 bases identical to TRBD2. CDR3 length: 13 residues. The J segment lost 11 bases and the V segment lost 4 bases, leaving 6 bases of the junction unmatched. The V gene's germline CDR1 is MNHEY and CDR2 SVGAGI. The CDR3 coding sequence is TGTGCCAGCAGTTTACTAGCGGGGGCCCGACAGTACTTC. This codes for CASSLLAGARQYF.

The chain joins TRBV18 to TRBJ1-1; 8 bases line up with TRBD1. CDR1 is KGHSH, CDR2 LQKENI, per germline. The CDR3 length is 15 residues. Trimming took 9 bases from V and 7 from J; bases not matched to a gene: 16. This CDR3 reads CASHSSGTGRGEAFF. CDR3 DNA sequence: TGTGCCAGTCACTCCTCTGGGACAGGTAGGGGTGAAGCTTTCTTT.

The rearrangement links TRBV6-1 to TRBJ2-7; perhaps D is TRBD1 or TRBD2 (5 bases each). V dropped 8 bases and J dropped 0 bases, with 17 bases sitting between them. The length of the CDR3 is 15 residues. Germline CDR1 reads MNHNS; CDR2 reads SASEGT. The CDR3 nucleotides read TGTGCCAGCGGACTCCGGGACCGTAGCTCCTACGAGCAGTACTTC. It translates to CASGLRDRSSYEQYF.

The V gene is TRBV6-5, the J gene TRBJ1-1; D ambiguous. The CDR3 spans 15 residues. Trimming pared 0 bases from V and 1 base from J, leaving 9 bases between. Germline lookup yields CDR1 MNHEY and CDR2 SVGAGI. CDR3 in amino acids: CASSYSTLANTEAFF. CDR3 coding DNA: TGTGCCAGCAGTTACTCGACGTTAGCGAACACTGAAGCTTTCTTT.

This clone was picked up one time. The chain is built from TRBV5-1 and TRBJ2-7; D is possibly TRBD1 (5 bases). From germline, CDR1 is SGHRS and CDR2 YFSETQ. The CDR3 is made up of 12 amino acids. Trimming stripped 0 bases from V and 6 bases from J, with 7 bases between. The CDR3, as DNA: TGCGCCAGCAGCTTGGAAAGGGGCGAGCAGTACTTC. Translation gives CASSLERGEQYF.

CDR3 sequence reads: CASSVGLAGNNEQFF. The CDR3 DNA follows: TGTGCCAGCAGCGTAGGACTAGCGGGAAACAATGAGCAGTTCTTC. This chain uses TRBV9 with TRBJ2-1; 11 nucleotides agree with TRBD2. The trim removed 0 bases at V and 5 bases at J, leaving 1 base unmatched. The CDR3 is 15 residues long. CDR1 is SGDLS, CDR2 YYNGEE, per germline.

In this sample, this clone turned up once. V gene TRBV14 combines with J gene TRBJ2-2; possible D gene TRBD2, 7 bases. Germline V CDR1 and CDR2: SGHDN, FVKESK. Trimming left V 1 base short and J 6 bases short, with 21 bases between. CDR3 size: 18 residues. The CDR3 DNA follows: TGTGCCAGCAGCCAAGCAAGGGGGGGCTTTCTAAACGCCGGGGAGCTGTTTTTT. It encodes CASSQARGGFLNAGELFF.

The chain joins TRBV5-4 to TRBJ2-3, with 13 nucleotides matching TRBD2. Germline values: CDR1 SGHNT, CDR2 YYREEE (reference sequence). The length of the CDR3 is 16 residues. V was clipped by 3 bases and J by 5 bases; unmatched bases: 6. The CDR3 DNA reads TGTGCCAGCAGCTGGTCACTAGCGGGAGGGGTAGATACGCAGTATTTT. This sequence encodes CASSWSLAGGVDTQYF. Using reference TRBV5-4 and TRBJ2-3 for the parts outside the CDR3, the full variable domain is ETGVTQSPTHLIKTRGQQVTLRCSSQSGHNTVSWYQQALGQGPQFIFQYYREEENGRGNFPPRFSGLQFPNYSSELNVNALELDDSALYLCASSWSLAGGVDTQYFGPGTRLTVL.

This chain joins TRBV15 and TRBJ2-7; D is ambiguous. The germline V and J ends were trimmed by 0 bases and 4 bases, with 7 bases remaining between them. Germline V gene sequence: CDR1 LNHNV, CDR2 YYDKDF (reference sequence). The CDR3 extends over 13 amino acids. The CDR3 loop is CATSRDKGYEQYF. The CDR3 DNA follows: TGTGCCACCAGCAGAGATAAGGGATACGAGCAGTACTTC. Using reference TRBV15 and TRBJ2-7 for the parts outside the CDR3, the full variable domain is DAMVIQNPRYQVTQFGKPVTLSCSQTLNHNVMYWYQQKSSQAPKLLFHYYDKDFNNEADTPDNFQSRRPNTSFCFLDIRSPGLGDTAMYLCATSRDKGYEQYFGPGTRLTVT.

The chain employs TRBV5-8 and TRBJ2-3; TRBD1 matches at 7 bases. V gave up 2 bases and J gave up 3 bases; unmatched junction bases: 6. The CDR3 runs 15 residues. The germline CDR1 and CDR2 sequences are SGHTS and YDEGEE. CDR3 nucleotides: TGTGCCAGCAGCTTCCTCGGACAGGCTACAGATACGCAGTATTTT. Translation: CASSFLGQATDTQYF.

This chain's CDR3 is CASANPPGELFF. CDR3 coding DNA: TGTGCCAGCGCCAATCCGCCAGGGGAGCTGTTTTTT. The rearrangement joins TRBV6-1 to TRBJ2-2; D remains ambiguous. Trimming left V 8 bases short and J 8 bases short, with 12 bases between. From germline, CDR1 is MNHNS and CDR2 SASEGT. This CDR3 contains 12 residues.

The chain links TRBV7-8 to TRBJ1-5; 9 bases map to TRBD1. The junction had 8 bases not matched to a gene; V was cut back by 5 bases and J by 0 bases. Germline CDR1 SGHVS, CDR2 FQNEAQ. CDR3 length equals 17 residues. CDR3 loop: CASSRTGDPYSNQPQHF. Written as DNA, the CDR3 is TGTGCCAGCAGCAGGACAGGGGACCCTTATAGCAATCAGCCCCAGCATTTT.

On this clone: At one end the junction does not follow the germline gene, possibly because of a read error. The chain uses TRBV6-1 and TRBJ2-6; possibly TRBD1 for D (6 bases). This CDR3 spans 18 amino acids. The V gene's germline CDR1 is MNHNS and CDR2 SASEGT. CDR3 coding DNA: TGTGCCAGCAGTCAAGCCCGACAGGCCTTCTCTGGGGCCAACGTCCTGACTTTC. Its protein product is CASSQARQAFSGANVLTF.

This rearrangement joins TRBV11-2 to TRBJ1-2; a weak D match, TRBD1 (5 bases). This CDR3 region has 12 residues. With 3 bases removed from V and 4 bases from J, the gap between germline ends came to 6 bases. CDR1 SGHAT and CDR2 FQNNGV come from the germline V gene. The CDR3 protein is CASSLGGYGYTF. The CDR3 DNA reads as TGTGCCAGCAGCTTGGGGGGCTATGGCTACACCTTC.

The V gene is TRBV6-5, the J gene TRBJ2-5, with a tentative D call TRBD2 (5 bases). Between the trimmed V and J ends, which lost 4 bases and 1 base, there was a span of 16 bases. From germline, CDR1 is MNHEY and CDR2 SVGAGI. CDR3 length equals 16 residues. The CDR3 region has the DNA TGTGCCAGCAGTTTCCGGCGGGCGGACGCCCAAGAGACCCAGTACTTC. As protein: CASSFRRADAQETQYF.

The chain combines TRBV6-1 with TRBJ2-7; 14 bases agree with TRBD2. From germline, CDR1 is MNHNS and CDR2 SASEGT. V dropped 5 bases and J dropped 9; count of bases not matched to a gene: 9. The length of the CDR3 is 15 residues. This CDR3 is CASSPPGTSGRRQYF. The CDR3 DNA reads as TGTGCCAGCAGTCCACCCGGGACTAGCGGGAGAAGGCAGTACTTC.

The V and J genes are TRBV5-8 and TRBJ2-5; 8 bases are a match to TRBD2. The CDR3 has 15 amino acids. With V trimmed by 2 bases and J by 4 bases, 7 bases remained unmatched. CDR1 and CDR2 from the germline V gene are SGHTS and YDEGEE. The CDR3 nucleotides are TGTGCCAGCAGCTTAAAGCGGGGGCCTTTAGAGACCCAGTACTTC. Protein sequence: CASSLKRGPLETQYF. Filled out from reference TRBV5-8 and TRBJ2-5, the complete variable domain reads EAGVTQSPTHLIKTRGQQATLRCSPISGHTSVYWYQQALGLGLQFLLWYDEGEERNRGNFPPRFSGRQFPNYSSELNVNALELEDSALYLCASSLKRGPLETQYFGPGTRLLVL.

The chain recombines TRBV7-2 with TRBJ2-5; 7 nucleotides align to TRBD2. This CDR3 is 13 amino acids long. The trim removed 4 bases at V and 6 bases at J, leaving 5 bases unmatched. Germline-derived CDR1 and CDR2 are SGHTA and FQGNSA. The DNA of the CDR3 is TGTGCCAGCAGCTACGCCGGGACTAAGACCCAGTACTTC. Residues: CASSYAGTKTQYF. Using reference TRBV7-2 and TRBJ2-5 for the parts outside the CDR3, the full variable domain is GAGVSQSPSNKVTEKGKDVELRCDPISGHTALYWYRQSLGQGLEFLIYFQGNSAPDKSGLPSDRFSAERTGGSVSTLTIQRTQQEDSAVYLCASSYAGTKTQYFGPGTRLLVL.

The V call is TRBV19, the J call TRBJ1-1; D is undetermined. V was clipped by 3 bases and J by 4 bases, with 12 bases between them. Germline V gene data show CDR1 as LNHDA and CDR2 as SQIVND (reference sequence). CDR3 length: 14 amino acids. CDR3 amino acids: CASSMGWHVTEAFF. The CDR3 DNA is TGTGCCAGTAGTATGGGTTGGCATGTCACTGAAGCTTTCTTT.

V usage is TRBV13 and J usage is TRBJ1-2, with TRBD1 matching over 7 bases. Germline loops: CDR1 PRHDT, CDR2 FYEKMQ (reference sequence). V shed 4 bases and J 6 bases; nucleotides not matched to a gene: 8. The CDR3 covers 14 residues. The CDR3 protein is CASSSRTGRDGYTF. CDR3 sequence (DNA): TGTGCCAGCAGCTCACGGACAGGCCGGGATGGCTACACCTTC.

The CDR3 spells CASSTRAGVTGELFF. CDR3 nucleotides: TGTGCCAGCAGCACCAGAGCAGGGGTCACCGGGGAGCTGTTTTTT. J is TRBJ2-2 and V is TRBV7-8, with D perhaps TRBD1 (6 bases). The CDR3 has 15 amino acids. CDR1 is SGHVS and CDR2 is FQNEAQ in the germline V gene. V dropped 5 bases and J dropped 4 bases, with 14 bases sitting between them.

This clone was seen a single time. The chain is built from TRBV11-3 and TRBJ2-3, with 8 bases identical to TRBD2. CDR3 length equals 17 residues. With V trimmed by 7 bases and J by 5 bases, 17 bases remained unmatched. Germline CDR1 is SGHNT and CDR2 is YENEEA. CDR3 in amino acids: CASTPPGRGGRRDTQYF. The CDR3 region has the DNA TGTGCCAGCACTCCCCCTGGACGGGGCGGGAGGAGAGATACGCAGTATTTT.

This chain uses TRBV11-2 with TRBJ1-2; 7 bases fit TRBD1. The CDR3 contains 15 residues. From germline, CDR1 is SGHAT and CDR2 FQNNGV. V gave up 2 bases and J gave up 7 bases; unmatched junction bases: 10. CDR3 bases: TGTGCCAGCAGCTTATACCCAGGGGGGGGCGTTGGCTACACCTTC. Amino acids: CASSLYPGGGVGYTF.

J is TRBJ2-7 and V is TRBV27; 8 nucleotides line up with TRBD1. This CDR3 is 15 amino acids long. Germline CDR1 reads MNHEY; CDR2 reads SMNVEV (reference sequence). V lost 5 bases and J lost 3; bases outside the gene matches: 9. The CDR3 coding sequence is TGTGCCAGCAGTCCCCGACAGGGGCGCATCTACGAGCAGTACTTC. Residues: CASSPRQGRIYEQYF.

This clone has a single count. The V gene is TRBV30, the J gene TRBJ1-2, with D hard to call. Germline lookup yields CDR1 GTSNPN and CDR2 SVGIG (reference sequence). This CDR3 is built from 13 residues. Deletions cut 2 bases from V and 1 base from J, with 8 bases between. CDR3 in amino acids: CAWSSKVNYGYTF. CDR3 in DNA: TGTGCCTGGAGTAGTAAGGTTAACTATGGCTACACCTTC.

The rearrangement links TRBV6-1 to TRBJ1-2, with 7 bases identical to TRBD1. The CDR3 consists of 13 residues. Germline-derived CDR1 and CDR2 are MNHNS and SASEGT. The junction had 3 bases not matched to a gene; V was cut back by 6 bases and J by 2 bases. As DNA, the CDR3 is TGTGCCAGCAGCCCGACAGGGAACTATGGCTACACCTTC. This translates into CASSPTGNYGYTF.

This clone was found a few times. The V gene is TRBV10-3, the J gene TRBJ2-1; D possibly corresponds to TRBD2 (5 bases). Trimming cost V 10 bases and J 7 bases, with 17 bases left between them. From germline, CDR1 is ENHRY and CDR2 SYGVKD. This CDR3 has 13 amino acids. The CDR3 loop is CATGVWSGNEQFF. The CDR3 DNA reads TGTGCCACCGGGGTTTGGTCGGGAAATGAGCAGTTCTTC.

The V and J genes are TRBV2 and TRBJ2-1; D might be TRBD2 (5 bases). The CDR3 spans 13 residues. Germline V CDR1 and CDR2: SNHLY, FYNNEI. Trimming stripped 8 bases from V and 4 bases from J, with 12 bases between. CDR3 sequence (DNA): TGTGCCAGCTTAGTCAGAGGGTACAATGAGCAGTTCTTC. Amino acids: CASLVRGYNEQFF.

The chain couples TRBV30 to TRBJ2-7; D might be TRBD1 (5 bases). The CDR3 sequence is 13 residues long. CDR1 GTSNPN and CDR2 SVGIG come from the germline V gene (reference sequence). The V and J ends lost 1 base and 4 bases respectively, with 11 bases between them. CDR3 residues: CAWSEQGRYEQYF. CDR3 bases: TGTGCCTGGAGTGAGCAGGGTCGGTACGAGCAGTACTTC. Looking up the rest from reference TRBV30 and TRBJ2-7 gives the full variable domain: SQTIHQWPATLVQPVGSPLSLECTVEGTSNPNLYWYRQAAGRGLQLLFYSVGIGQISSEVPQNLSASRPQDRQFILSSKKLLLSDSGFYLCAWSEQGRYEQYFGPGTRLTVT.